This T cell receptor (beta chain) was sequenced in a study of cytomegalovirus exposure and HLA in healthy donors. The PCR made use of 60 Vbeta and 13 Jbeta primers. Here immunoSEQ multiplex PCR was the method, and the copy in TCRdb shows in-frame clones only, minus some. The sample carries about 140,000 clones, approximately 70% recorded once. This CDR3 spans 14 amino acids. V lost 0 bases, J lost 0 bases, and 5 bases lay in between. Germline V gene data show CDR1 as MNHEY and CDR2 as SVGAGI. This TCR came from a middle-aged woman in good health and CMV-seronegative. The chain recombines TRBV6-5 with TRBJ1-1; D remains ambiguous. Sequences were obtained from PBMCs. CDR3 protein: CASSYSRMNTEAFF. The CDR3 DNA sequence: TGTGCCAGCAGTTACTCGCGGATGAACACTGAAGCTTTCTTT.